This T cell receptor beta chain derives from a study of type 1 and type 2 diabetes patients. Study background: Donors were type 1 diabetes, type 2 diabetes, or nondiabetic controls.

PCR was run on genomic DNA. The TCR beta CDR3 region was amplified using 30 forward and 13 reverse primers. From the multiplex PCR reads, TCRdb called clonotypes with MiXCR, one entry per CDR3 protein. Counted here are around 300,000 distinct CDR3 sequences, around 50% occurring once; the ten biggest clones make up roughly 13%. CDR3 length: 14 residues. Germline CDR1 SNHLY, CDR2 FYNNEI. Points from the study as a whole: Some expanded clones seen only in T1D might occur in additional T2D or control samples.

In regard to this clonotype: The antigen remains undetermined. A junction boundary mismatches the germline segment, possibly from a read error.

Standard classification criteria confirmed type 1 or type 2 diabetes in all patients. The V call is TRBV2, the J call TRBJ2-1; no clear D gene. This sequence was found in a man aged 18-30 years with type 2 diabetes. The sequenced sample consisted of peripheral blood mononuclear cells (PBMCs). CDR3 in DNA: TGTGCCAGCAGGCCGAAACAGATCTCCAATGAGCAGCTCTTC. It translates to CASRPKQISNEQLF. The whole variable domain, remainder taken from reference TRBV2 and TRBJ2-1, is EPEVTQTPSHQVTQMGQEVILRCVPISNHLYFYWYRQILGQKVEFLVSFYNNEISEKSEIFDDQFSVERPDGSNFTLKIRSTKLEDSAMYFCASRPKQISNEQLFGPGTRLTVL.